A single T cell receptor (beta chain) is shown here with its context. This clonotype came up a few times. This receptor's antigen is unknown. One base away there is no much larger clone; base qualities are not given. The treatment or condition label corresponds to: live attenuated yellow fever vaccine strain. Two biological replicates of bulk PBMCs were collected at each blood-draw timepoint. A standard Ficoll-Paque protocol was used to isolate PBMCs from peripheral blood. TriZol was used to extract RNA from bulk PBMCs, CD4 and CD8 fractions, and dextramer-positive and dextramer-negative fractions. The CDR3 spans 19 residues, from the cysteine through the phenylalanine. CDR3 DNA only is kept here, 57 bases in frame from base 1. After removal of 0 bases from V and 3 bases from J, the junction retains 19 bases not matched to a gene. Reading the germline V gene (reference sequence) gives CDR1 DFQATT and CDR2 SNEGSKA.

The data were taken from a study of T cells after yellow fever vaccination (dated by TCRdb to the late 2010s). Background for the entire study: Libraries from fractions with low cell numbers were prepared with the SMART-Seq v4 Ultra Low Input RNA kit. Two healthy male donors, one aged 18 to 29 and one aged 30 to 40 years, were included in the cohort. To track T-cell clones before and after primary and booster YFV17D yellow fever vaccination, bulk TCR alpha and beta repertoires were sequenced longitudinally. Blood was drawn at multiple timepoints before and after primary and secondary immunization, with bulk PBMC replicates and cell subsets isolated. Study-level results and caveats: Computational filtering was needed because FACS-sorted repertoires could contain abundant contaminating clonotypes from the bulk population. Because the study included only a couple of donors, the extent to which the findings can be generalized is limited. The secondary T-cell response was weaker than the primary response but faster, peaking on day 5 instead of day 15. A small fraction of clonotypes showed up in both the CD4 and CD8 compartments, probably as a result of convergent recombination. After the booster, most clones that had expanded after primary vaccination were detected again (around 96% of CD4 and around nine tenths of CD8), suggesting broad maintenance of memory.

Synthesis of TCR cDNA relied on 5'RACE template switching, a step that introduced a universal primer site along with unique molecular identifiers. Priming for cDNA synthesis came from both the TCR alpha and TCR beta constant segments. Library amplification involved two PCR steps, and the second step added sample barcodes and sequencing adapters. Sequencing of the libraries was done on either Illumina HiSeq 2500 (2x100 bp) or NovaSeq (2x150 bp). From the authors' description of their analysis: Demultiplexing of reads and collapsing into UMI consensus sequences were performed with MIGEC, and V(D)J alignment was carried out with MiXCR. Using edgeR on replicate PBMC samples, clonotypes were called vaccine-responding if FDR was below 0.01 and the log2 fold change was above 5 up to day 15. CD4 or CD8 identity was assigned to each bulk clonotype according to whether the clonotype was present at higher abundance in the sequenced CD4 repertoire or the sequenced CD8 repertoire. Using fastp trimming at Q25 and MiXCR clonotype assembly, TCRdb reanalyzed the public sequencing data and kept in-frame beta chains. Rows matching on CDR3 protein sequence are summarized as one entry with the most common DNA and genes. TCRdb's processing, not the authors', yielded these V and J calls. In all, the sample holds 610,000 or so distinct CDR3 sequences, and roughly 12% of those were seen once. In total, the top ten clones hold about 15% of the sample.

The rearranged chain carries TRBV20-1 and TRBJ2-7, with 8 central nucleotides matching TRBD2. This clonotype was obtained from a man aged 30-40 years who received the YFV17D yellow fever vaccine. The sequencing used PBMCs, collected on the day of the yellow fever booster vaccination. The CDR3 in this case is CSARDHGGVFGTSSYEQYF. The DNA reads as follows: TGCAGTGCTAGAGATCACGGGGGGGTCTTCGGGACATCCAGCTACGAGCAGTACTTC.